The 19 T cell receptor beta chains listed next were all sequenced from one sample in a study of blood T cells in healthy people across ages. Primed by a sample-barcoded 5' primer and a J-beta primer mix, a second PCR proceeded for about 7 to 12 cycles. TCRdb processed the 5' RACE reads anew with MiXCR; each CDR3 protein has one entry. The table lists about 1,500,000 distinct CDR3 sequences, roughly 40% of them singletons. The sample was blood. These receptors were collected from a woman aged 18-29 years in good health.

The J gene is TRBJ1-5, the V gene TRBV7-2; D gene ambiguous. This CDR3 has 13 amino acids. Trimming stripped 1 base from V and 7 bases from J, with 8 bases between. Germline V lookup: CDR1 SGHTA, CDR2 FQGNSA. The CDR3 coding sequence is TGTGCCAGCAGCTTAGGTGGGATCCAGCCCCAGCATTTT. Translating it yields CASSLGGIQPQHF. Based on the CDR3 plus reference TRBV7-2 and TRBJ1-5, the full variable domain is GAGVSQSPSNKVTEKGKDVELRCDPISGHTALYWYRQSLGQGLEFLIYFQGNSAPDKSGLPSDRFSAERTGGSVSTLTIQRTQQEDSAVYLCASSLGGIQPQHFGDGTRLSIL.

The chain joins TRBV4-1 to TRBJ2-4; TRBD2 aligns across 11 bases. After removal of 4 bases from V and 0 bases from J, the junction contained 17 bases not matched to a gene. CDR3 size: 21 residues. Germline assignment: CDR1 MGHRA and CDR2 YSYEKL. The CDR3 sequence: CASSPYPTSGSSPQAKNIQYF. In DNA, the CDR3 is TGCGCCAGCAGCCCCTATCCAACTAGCGGGAGTTCACCCCAAGCCAAAAACATTCAGTACTTC.

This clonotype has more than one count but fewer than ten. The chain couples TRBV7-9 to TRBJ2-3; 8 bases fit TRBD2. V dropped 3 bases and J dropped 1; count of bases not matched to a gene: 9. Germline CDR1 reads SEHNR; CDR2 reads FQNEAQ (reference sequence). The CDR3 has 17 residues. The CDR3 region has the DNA TGTGCCAGCAGCTTCCCCGAGCGGGAGTGGGGCACAGATACGCAGTATTTT. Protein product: CASSFPEREWGTDTQYF.

For the CDR3, the DNA is TGTGCCAGCACCTCGACCAGCGGGGGCTACTCCTACAATGAGCAGTTCTTC. It specifies CASTSTSGGYSYNEQFF. The gene calls are TRBV13 and TRBJ2-1, with 8 bases aligning to TRBD2. The V gene's germline CDR1 is PRHDT and CDR2 FYEKMQ (reference sequence). The CDR3 has 17 amino acids. Losses at the gene ends were 7 bases for V and 0 bases for J; bases not matched to a gene: 11.

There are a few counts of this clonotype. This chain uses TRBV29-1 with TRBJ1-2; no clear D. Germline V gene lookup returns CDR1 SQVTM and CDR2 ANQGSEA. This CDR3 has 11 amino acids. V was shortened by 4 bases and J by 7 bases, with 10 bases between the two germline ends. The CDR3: CSVAAGSGYTF. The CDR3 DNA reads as TGCAGCGTTGCGGCTGGCTCTGGCTACACCTTC.

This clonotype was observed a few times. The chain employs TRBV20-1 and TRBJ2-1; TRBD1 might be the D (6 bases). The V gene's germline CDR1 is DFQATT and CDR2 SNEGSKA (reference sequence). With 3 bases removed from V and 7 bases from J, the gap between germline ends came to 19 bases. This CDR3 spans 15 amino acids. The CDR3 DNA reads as TGCAGTGCTAGGCCAGGGGAAACCGTCGTGAATGAGCAGTTCTTC. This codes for CSARPGETVVNEQFF.

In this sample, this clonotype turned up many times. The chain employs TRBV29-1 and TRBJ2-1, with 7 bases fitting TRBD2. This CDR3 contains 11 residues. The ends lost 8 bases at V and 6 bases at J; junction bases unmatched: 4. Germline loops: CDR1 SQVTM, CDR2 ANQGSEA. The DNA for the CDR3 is TGCAGCTCGTGGGAGGGCAATGAGCAGTTCTTC. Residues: CSSWEGNEQFF.

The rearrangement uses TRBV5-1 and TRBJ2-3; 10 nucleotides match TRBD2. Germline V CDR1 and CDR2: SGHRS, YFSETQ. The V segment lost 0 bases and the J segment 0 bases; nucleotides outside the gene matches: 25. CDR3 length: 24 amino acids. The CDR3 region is CASSLDPGTSGGALIVRSTDTQYF. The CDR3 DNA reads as TGCGCCAGCAGCTTGGACCCCGGGACCAGCGGGGGGGCTTTAATCGTCCGCAGCACAGATACGCAGTATTTT.

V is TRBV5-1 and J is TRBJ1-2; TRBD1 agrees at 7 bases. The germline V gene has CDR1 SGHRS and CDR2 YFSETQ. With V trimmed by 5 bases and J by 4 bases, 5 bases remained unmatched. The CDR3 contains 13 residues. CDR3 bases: TGCGCCAGCAGTGCGACAGGGAGCTATGGCTACACCTTC. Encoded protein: CASSATGSYGYTF. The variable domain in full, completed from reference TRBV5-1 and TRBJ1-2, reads KAGVTQTPRYLIKTRGQQVTLSCSPISGHRSVSWYQQTPGQGLQFLFEYFSETQRNKGNFPGRFSGRQFSNSRSEMNVSTLELGDSALYLCASSATGSYGYTFGSGTRLTVV.

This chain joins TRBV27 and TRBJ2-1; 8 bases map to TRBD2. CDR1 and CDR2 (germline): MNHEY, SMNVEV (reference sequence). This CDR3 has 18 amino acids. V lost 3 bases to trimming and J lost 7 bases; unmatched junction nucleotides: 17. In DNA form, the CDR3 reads TGTGCCAGCAGTTTTGGGTCCCCCAGGACTAGCCCCTGGAATGAGCAGTTCTTC. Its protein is CASSFGSPRTSPWNEQFF.

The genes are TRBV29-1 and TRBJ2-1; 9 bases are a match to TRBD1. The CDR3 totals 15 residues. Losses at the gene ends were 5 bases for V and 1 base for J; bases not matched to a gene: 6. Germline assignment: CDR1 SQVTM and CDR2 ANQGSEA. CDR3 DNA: TGCAGCGTTAAACCCGGGACAGGGTCCTACAATGAGCAGTTCTTC. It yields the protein CSVKPGTGSYNEQFF.

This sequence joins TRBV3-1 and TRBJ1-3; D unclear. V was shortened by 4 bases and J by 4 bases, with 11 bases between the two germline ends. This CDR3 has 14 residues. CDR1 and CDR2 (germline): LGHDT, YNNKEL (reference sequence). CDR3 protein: CASSPKLSGNTIYF. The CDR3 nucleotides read TGTGCCAGCAGCCCCAAGTTGTCCGGAAACACCATATATTTT.

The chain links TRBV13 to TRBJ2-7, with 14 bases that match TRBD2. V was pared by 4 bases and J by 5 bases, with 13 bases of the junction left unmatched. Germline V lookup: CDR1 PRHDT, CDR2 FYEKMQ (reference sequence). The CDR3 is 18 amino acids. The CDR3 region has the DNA TGTGCCAGCAGCTCCAGGACTAGCGGGGGGTTATCCTTCGACGAGCAGTACTTC. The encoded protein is CASSSRTSGGLSFDEQYF.

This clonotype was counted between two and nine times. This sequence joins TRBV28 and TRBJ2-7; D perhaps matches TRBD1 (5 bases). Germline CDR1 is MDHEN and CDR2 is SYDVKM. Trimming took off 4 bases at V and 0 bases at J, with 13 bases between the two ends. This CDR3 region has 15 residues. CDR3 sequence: CASSSPHRPSYEQYF. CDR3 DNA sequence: TGTGCCAGCAGTTCCCCTCACAGGCCCTCCTACGAGCAGTACTTC.

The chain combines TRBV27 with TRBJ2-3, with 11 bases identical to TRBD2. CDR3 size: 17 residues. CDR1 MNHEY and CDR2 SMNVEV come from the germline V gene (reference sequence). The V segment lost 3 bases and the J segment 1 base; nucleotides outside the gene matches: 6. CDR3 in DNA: TGTGCCAGCAGTTTGGGACTAGCGGTAGATGGCACAGATACGCAGTATTTT. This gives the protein CASSLGLAVDGTDTQYF.

The CDR3 bases are TGTGCCATCAGTGAGTCGGGATGGGGCAGGGGACAACCTGGGGCCAACGTCCTGACTTTC. Protein product: CAISESGWGRGQPGANVLTF. The chain uses TRBV10-3 and TRBJ2-6; D might be TRBD1 (6 bases). Trimming shortened V by 0 bases and J by 2 bases, and 20 bases separated the two germline ends. CDR1 is ENHRY and CDR2 is SYGVKD in the germline V gene. The CDR3 runs 20 residues.

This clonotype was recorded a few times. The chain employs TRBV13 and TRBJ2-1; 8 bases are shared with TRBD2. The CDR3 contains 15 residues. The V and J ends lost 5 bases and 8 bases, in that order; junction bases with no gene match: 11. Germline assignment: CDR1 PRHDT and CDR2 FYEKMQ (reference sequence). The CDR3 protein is CASSPIGLAGDEQFF. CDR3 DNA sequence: TGTGCCAGCAGCCCGATAGGACTAGCAGGCGATGAGCAGTTCTTC. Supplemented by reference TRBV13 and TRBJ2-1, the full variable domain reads AAGVIQSPRHLIKEKRETATLKCYPIPRHDTVYWYQQGPGQDPQFLISFYEKMQSDKGSIPDRFSAQQFSDYHSELNMSSLELGDSALYFCASSPIGLAGDEQFFGPGTRLTVL.

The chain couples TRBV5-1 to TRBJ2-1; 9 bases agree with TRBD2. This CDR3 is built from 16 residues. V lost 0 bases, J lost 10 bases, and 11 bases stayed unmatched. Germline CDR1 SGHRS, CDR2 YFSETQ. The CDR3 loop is CASSLEAGGPLREQFF. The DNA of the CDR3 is TGCGCCAGCAGCTTGGAGGCGGGAGGGCCGTTAAGAGAGCAGTTCTTC.

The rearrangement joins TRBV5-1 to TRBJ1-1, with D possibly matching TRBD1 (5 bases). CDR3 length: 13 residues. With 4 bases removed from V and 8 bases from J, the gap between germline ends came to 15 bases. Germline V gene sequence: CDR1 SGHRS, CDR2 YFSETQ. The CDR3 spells CASSMDTNQEAFF. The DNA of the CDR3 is TGCGCCAGCAGCATGGACACTAACCAGGAAGCTTTCTTT.